Below are 8 T cell receptor beta chains sequenced from a single sample in a study of T cells after yellow fever vaccination (dated by TCRdb to about 2019). According to the study, the label for this sample's treatment or condition signals: live attenuated yellow fever vaccine strain. The library was made by 5' RACE. Sequencing took place on an Illumina HiSeq 2500. TCRdb cleaned the public reads at Q25 with fastp, built clones with MiXCR and kept in-frame beta chains. Every distinct CDR3 protein forms one entry, paired with its most common genes and DNA. The table for this sample lists about 74,000 distinct CDR3 sequences; around 7% of them were counted only once. The top ten hold 35% to 45% of the sample. This material consisted of CD8+ T cells sorted from PBMCs, taken 5 days after the first yellow fever vaccination. The origin of the receptors is a man aged 18 to 35 who received the YFV17D yellow fever vaccine.

The chain combines TRBV4-2 with TRBJ2-7; D tentatively fits TRBD1 or TRBD2 (5 bases each). This CDR3 contains 18 residues. Trimming pared 4 bases from V and 5 bases from J, leaving 27 bases between. The germline V gene has CDR1 LGHNA and CDR2 YNFKEQ. The CDR3 DNA reads as TGTGCCAGCAGCCGAGACTTAACGGGGCCGAGTTTTTTGGACGAGCAGTACTTC. It codes for CASSRDLTGPSFLDEQYF.

The chain recombines TRBV7-9 with TRBJ2-5, with 8 nucleotides matching TRBD1. Unmatched junction bases numbered 6, after V lost 6 bases and J lost 3 bases. CDR1 and CDR2 from the germline V gene are SEHNR and FQNEAQ (reference sequence). The CDR3 extends over 14 amino acids. The CDR3 region is CASRQGGSEETQYF. The CDR3 DNA reads TGTGCCAGCAGACAGGGGGGCTCGGAAGAGACCCAGTACTTC.

Regarding this clonotype: A much larger clone lies one base from this, so it may be a read error. This chain connects TRBV4-1 to TRBJ2-5; possibly TRBD1 for D (6 bases). Germline CDR1 and CDR2: MGHRA and YSYEKL. The germline V and J ends were trimmed by 2 bases and 5 bases, with 12 bases remaining between them. The length of the CDR3 is 14 residues. The CDR3 nucleotides are TGCGCCAGCAGCCAAACCGGACAGCATGAGACCCAGTACTTC. As protein: CASSQTGQHETQYF.

This clonotype was found a few times. The J gene is TRBJ2-1, the V gene TRBV5-1; no firm D call. The CDR3 consists of 15 residues. CDR1 and CDR2 (germline): SGHRS, YFSETQ. V was cut by 4 bases and J by 2 bases, with 13 bases left in between. Here the CDR3 DNA reads TGCGCCAGCAGCCTCGGGTCAAGAACCTACAATGAGCAGTTCTTC. It specifies CASSLGSRTYNEQFF.

This clonotype was seen repeatedly, ten times or more. This sequence joins TRBV25-1 and TRBJ2-1; D possibly corresponds to TRBD1 (5 bases). The CDR3 loop spans 15 amino acids. The V gene lost 0 bases and the J gene lost 4 bases, with 10 bases spanning the gap. CDR1 is MGHDK, CDR2 SYGVNS, per germline. The CDR3 loop reads CASSEYMTAYNEQFF. The DNA of the CDR3 is TGTGCCAGCAGTGAATATATGACAGCTTACAATGAGCAGTTCTTC. The whole variable domain, remainder taken from reference TRBV25-1 and TRBJ2-1, is EADIYQTPRYLVIGTGKKITLECSQTMGHDKMYWYQQDPGMELHLIHYSYGVNSTEKGDLSSESTVSRIRTEHFPLTLESARPSHTSQYLCASSEYMTAYNEQFFGPGTRLTVL.

This sequence joins TRBV4-3 and TRBJ1-2; D may be TRBD1 (5 bases). Per the germline V gene, CDR1 is LGHNA and CDR2 is YSLEER. The CDR3 contains 15 residues. V was pared by 1 base and J by 4 bases, with 13 bases between. The CDR3 region is CASSQGSSGSYGYTF. In nucleotides, the CDR3 is TGCGCCAGCAGCCAAGGCTCGTCAGGGTCCTATGGCTACACCTTC.

In its sample, this clonotype was seen a few times. The CDR3 protein is CASSSQDAGNYEQYF. CDR3 nucleotide sequence: TGCGCCAGCAGCTCGCAGGACGCGGGGAACTACGAGCAGTACTTC. V and J are TRBV5-1 and TRBJ2-7; possible D gene TRBD2, 6 bases. This CDR3 spans 15 amino acids. Deletions cut 3 bases from V and 3 bases from J, with 16 bases between. The germline CDR1 and CDR2 sequences are SGHRS and YFSETQ.

This clonotype showed up many times. V is TRBV4-1 and J is TRBJ2-7; 8 nucleotides align to TRBD1. Germline-derived CDR1 and CDR2 are MGHRA and YSYEKL. The CDR3 is 11 residues long. V was pared by 8 bases and J by 4 bases, with 1 base of the junction left unmatched. CDR3 sequence reads: CASGQGYEQYF. CDR3 bases: TGCGCCAGCGGACAGGGATACGAGCAGTACTTC.